This T cell receptor (beta chain) derives from a study of cytomegalovirus exposure and HLA in healthy donors. Study results and limitations: Later work showed greater clonal expansion in HLA-associated TCR beta chains than in equally common others. A later look showed TCR association rates differing by HLA locus, highest for DRB1 and lowest for HLA-C.

V shed 6 bases and J 2 bases; nucleotides not matched to a gene: 9. The CDR3 consists of 16 residues. The germline V gene encodes CDR1 SGHRS and CDR2 YFSETQ. PCR used 60 Vbeta primers and 13 Jbeta primers. Sequenced by immunoSEQ multiplex PCR; TCRdb stores in-frame clones only, minus some. This sample yields 95,000 to 110,000 clones, of which around 72% are seen a single time; 11% to 15% belongs to the top ten. This cohort consisted of healthy bone marrow donors. This clone was seen only a few times. Its antigen is not identified. Specimen: PBMCs. This chain joins TRBV5-1 and TRBJ2-3, with TRBD2 identical over 10 bases. The origin of this receptor is a woman aged 35 to 49 in good health and CMV-seropositive. CDR3 bases: TGCGCCAGCACCAAGCTAGCGGGGGTTGACACAGATACGCAGTATTTT. Translation: CASTKLAGVDTDTQYF.